Many counts were recorded for the clone carrying this T cell receptor (beta chain). Its matching antigen is unknown. The CDR3 contains 14 residues. Germline V lookup: CDR1 SNHLY, CDR2 FYNNEI. V gave up 6 bases and J gave up 6 bases, with 17 bases separating them. TCRdb fed the 5' RACE reads into MiXCR, producing one record per CDR3 protein. The data contain some 140,000 distinct CDR3 sequences, 7.3% of them singletons. The source of the sample is a study of CD8 T cells in ankylosing spondylitis. Study-wide points: Disease-linked clones were CD8+ and relatively rare in peripheral blood. Matched ankylosing spondylitis synovial fluid reportedly contained a significantly enriched population of disease-linked clones. A motif of under 10 highly homologous TCR beta variants was seen as apparently characteristic of ankylosing spondylitis blood.

V is TRBV2 and J is TRBJ1-2; maybe TRBD1 (6 bases). Material: blood, either unsorted or a sorted T cell fraction (not recorded which). The receptor's source is a female donor with ankylosing spondylitis or in good health (not recorded which). The CDR3 spells CASRLTGITDGYTF. The CDR3 nucleotides read TGTGCCAGCAGGCTCACAGGGATTACGGATGGCTACACCTTC.